The clone carrying this T cell receptor beta chain was picked up a small number of times. Its antigen is unidentified. The germline V gene has CDR1 SGHRS and CDR2 YFSETQ. Trimming removed 0 bases from V and 8 bases from J; junction bases left unmatched: 9. This CDR3 comprises 16 residues. The entry originates in a study of cytomegalovirus exposure and HLA in healthy donors. Study-wide findings and caveats: In an earlier analysis, about 87% or about 30%: the productive usage of most TCR beta V segments. Altogether, 170 or so TCR beta chains were recorded as cytomegalovirus-associated.

13 Jbeta primers and 60 Vbeta primers were used for the PCR. Assay used: immunoSEQ multiplex PCR; TCRdb lists only in-frame clones, some missing. The table shows 150,000 to 200,000 clones, with 80% to 85% occurring only once. The clonotype comes from a man in his forties or fifties in good health and CMV-seropositive. Sequencing input: PBMCs. This chain joins TRBV5-1 and TRBJ1-4, with 8 bases lining up with TRBD1. The CDR3 sequence is CASSLASGQGVEKLFF. CDR3 sequence (DNA): TGCGCCAGCAGCTTGGCCTCTGGACAGGGTGTCGAAAAACTGTTTTTT. The full variable domain, in which reference TRBV5-1 and TRBJ1-4 provide the parts outside the CDR3, is KAGVTQTPRYLIKTRGQQVTLSCSPISGHRSVSWYQQTPGQGLQFLFEYFSETQRNKGNFPGRFSGRQFSNSRSEMNVSTLELGDSALYLCASSLASGQGVEKLFFGSGTQLSVL.